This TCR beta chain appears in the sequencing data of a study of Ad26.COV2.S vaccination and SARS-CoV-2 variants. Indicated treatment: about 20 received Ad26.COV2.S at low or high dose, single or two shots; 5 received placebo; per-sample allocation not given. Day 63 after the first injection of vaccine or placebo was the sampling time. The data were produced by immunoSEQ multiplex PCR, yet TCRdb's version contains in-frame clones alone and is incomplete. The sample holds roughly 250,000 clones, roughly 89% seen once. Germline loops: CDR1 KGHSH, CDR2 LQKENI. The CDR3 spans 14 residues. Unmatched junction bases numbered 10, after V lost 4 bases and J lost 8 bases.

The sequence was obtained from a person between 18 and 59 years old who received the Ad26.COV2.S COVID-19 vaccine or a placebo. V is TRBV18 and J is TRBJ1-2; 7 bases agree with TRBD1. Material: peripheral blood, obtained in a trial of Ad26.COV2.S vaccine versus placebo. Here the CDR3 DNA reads TGTGCCAGCTCACTCGCACAGGGGATGAAAGGCTACACCTTC. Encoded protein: CASSLAQGMKGYTF. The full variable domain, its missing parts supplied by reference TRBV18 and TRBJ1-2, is NAGVMQNPRHLVRRRGQEARLRCSPMKGHSHVYWYRQLPEEGLKFMVYLQKENIIDESGMPKERFSAEFPKEGPSILRIQQVVRGDSAAYFCASSLAQGMKGYTFGSGTRLTVV.